This T cell receptor (beta chain) was recorded in a study of cytomegalovirus exposure and HLA in healthy donors. A remark on this clone: As yet, its antigen is unknown.

Study-wide results and caveats: In an earlier analysis, most TCR beta V segments were productive about 87% or about 30% of the time. Certain indistinguishable V segments, among them TRBV6-2 and TRBV6-3, were excluded. CMV serostatus was the only immune exposure information that was available.

Trimming took 5 bases from V and 0 from J; bases not matched to a gene: 3. The germline CDR1 and CDR2 sequences are MNHEY and SMNVEV (reference sequence). This CDR3 region has 14 residues. 60 Vbeta and 13 Jbeta primers were used in PCR. Per the original methods: Among the unique TCR beta chains that a later analysis counted, about 81 million in all, about 11 million were shared. Assay used: immunoSEQ multiplex PCR; TCRdb lists only in-frame clones, some missing. Clone size and V and J calls were adopted from that table, with D and trimming inferred from the DNA. The sample has more than 85,000 clones; more than 65% are singletons.

The genes are TRBV27 and TRBJ2-5; 7 positions agree with TRBD1. Sequencing used PBMCs. The sequence derives from a man under 40 in good health and CMV-seropositive. CDR3: CASSTGQYQETQYF. The CDR3 DNA is TGTGCCAGCAGTACGGGACAGTACCAAGAGACCCAGTACTTC.